Given below is one T cell receptor (beta chain) in context. This CDR3 comprises 11 residues. Per germline, CDR1 DFQATT and CDR2 SNEGSKA (reference sequence). V was trimmed by 3 bases and J by 11 bases, leaving 13 bases between them. This sample was included in a study of blood T cell repertoires in COVID-19. Study details: The United States, Italy and Spain provided the acute and convalescent COVID-19 samples. The analysed material was cDNA or gDNA that came from T cells, B-cell-depleted T cells, or PBMCs.

In the original processing: Reference gene primer amplification in the assay estimated nucleated cell counts. TCRdb's copy holds only in-frame clones and misses some; the assay was immunoSEQ multiplex PCR. D and trimming were read from the DNA, whereas the V and J calls and clone size are those reported in that table. The data hold fewer than 60,000 clones, with less than 85% observed a single time. The TCR originated in a man aged 60-69 years with acute or convalescent COVID-19. V usage is TRBV20-1 and J usage is TRBJ1-1, with D perhaps TRBD1 (5 bases). What was sequenced was peripheral blood. This chain's CDR3 is CSAREGRVAFF. Here the CDR3 DNA reads TGCAGTGCTAGGGAGGGCAGGGTTGCTTTCTTT.